This passage covers 3 T cell receptor beta chains from one sample sequenced in a study of blood T cells in healthy people across ages. PCR was performed a second time for roughly 7 to 11 cycles using a sample-barcoded 5' primer and a J-beta primer mix. TCRdb re-derived calls from the 5' RACE reads in MiXCR, one entry per CDR3 protein. The data hold over 500,000 distinct CDR3 sequences, with roughly a quarter observed a single time. Another study also made use of these data, one on T cells of mothers and their children.

Sequencing was done on a sample of blood. The receptors were sampled from a boy aged 2-15 years in good health.

This clonotype has a count of ten or more. The J gene is TRBJ2-7, the V gene TRBV5-6; 8 nucleotides align to TRBD2. The germline V gene has CDR1 SGHDT and CDR2 YYEEEE. The CDR3 has 14 residues. The trim removed 4 bases at V and 4 bases at J, leaving 7 bases unmatched. CDR3 DNA sequence: TGTGCCAGCAGCGAGGAGCGGGAGCCTTACGAGCAGTACTTC. Translation gives CASSEEREPYEQYF.

This clonotype has just a few counts. This sequence joins TRBV3-1 and TRBJ1-1; D is uncertain. V shed 0 bases and J shed 5 bases, with 10 bases lying between them. In germline, CDR1 is LGHDT, CDR2 YNNKEL (reference sequence). The CDR3 sequence is 14 residues long. DNA of the CDR3: TGTGCCAGCAGCCAAGATACTCGGGGTACTGAAGCTTTCTTT. It is translated as CASSQDTRGTEAFF.

This chain links TRBV6-5 with TRBJ2-3; 12 bases agree with TRBD2. Trimming took 4 bases from V and 2 from J; bases not matched to a gene: 4. The CDR3 runs 16 residues. Germline loops: CDR1 MNHEY, CDR2 SVGAGI. The chain's CDR3 is CASSSRTSGATDTQYF. In DNA, the CDR3 is TGTGCCAGCAGTTCCCGGACTAGCGGGGCCACAGATACGCAGTATTTT.